This TCR beta chain derives from a study of T cell repertoires in cytomegalovirus infection (dated by TCRdb to the late 2010s). With regard to the full study: Peptide stimulations targeted recently identified HLA-C-restricted CMV epitopes, whose presentation resists viral immunomodulation, together with well-studied HLA-B-restricted epitopes. Because public TCR beta signatures pointed to carriage of CMV infection together with the matching HLA type, the HLA type of each donor mattered for the analysis.

This clonotype was counted only a few times. What this receptor recognizes is not known. There are no base qualities to consult, and no much larger clone falls within one base. In the paper's terms, the treatment or condition label means: in vitro stimulation with specific CMV peptide epitopes to enrich CMV-specific T cells. Study-wide findings and limitations: In the ex vivo response, HLA-C-restricted CMV-specific TCR beta clonotypes were dominant, and in two of eight donors the single most frequent clonotype came from this HLA-C-restricted group. In both this cohort and an independent cohort of over 350 donors, the cumulative frequency of public TCR beta family members distinguished carriers of CMV infection plus the relevant HLA type.

Spanning cysteine to phenylalanine, the CDR3 consists of 13 amino acids. The sequence is cut down to CDR3 DNA, 39 bases in frame from base 1. V is cut by 0 bases and J by 9 bases, and the space between the germline ends is 9 bases. CDR1 SGHVS and CDR2 FNYEAQ are derived from the germline V gene. The data were produced on an Illumina HiSeq 1500. TCRdb ran its own pipeline on the public reads, namely fastp trimming at Q25 and MiXCR clone calling, and kept in-frame beta chains. Rows with a matching CDR3 protein are joined into one entry that keeps the most common DNA and genes. Present in this sample are hundreds of thousands of distinct CDR3 sequences, approximately 32% of which were seen just once. Of the sample, roughly 12% falls within the top ten clones.

Sequencing was performed on cultured CD8+ T cells from PBMCs, taken from culture after CMV antigen stimulation. The clonotype comes from a human donor in good health (CMV status not recorded). Some clones in this sample may be carry-over from other donors' samples. This chain joins TRBV7-6 to TRBJ1-5; 6 matching bases give a weak D call of TRBD1. The nucleotides read TGTGCCAGCAGCTTAGCGGAGACAGGGCCCCAGCATTTT. This sequence encodes CASSLAETGPQHF.